The 9 T cell receptor beta chains below were found in one sample sequenced in a study of blood T cell repertoires in COVID-19. Sequencing used immunoSEQ multiplex PCR; TCRdb keeps in-frame clones, though not all of them. The sample yields approximately 150,000 clones, 87% seen once. The sequencing input was peripheral blood. Receptors were obtained from a middle-aged man who had recovered from COVID-19.

The V call is TRBV19, the J call TRBJ1-2, with D maybe TRBD1 (5 bases). Germline values: CDR1 LNHDA, CDR2 SQIVND (reference sequence). The ends were cut back, 8 bases at V and 3 bases at J, with 16 bases in the middle. The CDR3 consists of 14 residues. CDR3 amino acids: CASRWRGGDYGYTF. The DNA for the CDR3 is TGTGCCAGTCGTTGGAGGGGAGGCGACTATGGCTACACCTTC.

The chain joins TRBV7-2 to TRBJ2-7; weak D call: TRBD2 (7 bases). V lost 2 bases to trimming and J lost 7 bases, with 18 bases between them. The CDR3 length is 15 residues. In germline, CDR1 is SGHTA, CDR2 FQGNSA. The CDR3 reads CASSLSPGAGEEQYF. In DNA, the CDR3 is TGTGCCAGCAGCTTATCCCCAGGGGCGGGGGAAGAGCAGTACTTC.

This clone is a singleton in its sample. The chain is built from TRBV4-3 and TRBJ2-1; tentative D call: TRBD1 (6 bases). Germline V CDR1 and CDR2: LGHNA, YSLEER. CDR3 length: 16 residues. Trimming removed 2 bases at V and 10 bases at J, with 21 bases between. CDR3 nucleotides: TGCGCCAGCAGCCAATATTCCGGGACATCTCTAATGGAGCAGTTCTTC. This translates into CASSQYSGTSLMEQFF.

The rearrangement uses TRBV11-2 and TRBJ1-3; D is perhaps TRBD1 (6 bases). Germline V CDR1 and CDR2: SGHAT, FQNNGV. V was pared by 4 bases and J by 0 bases, with 13 bases between. The CDR3 runs 16 residues. The CDR3 is CASSSPGANSGNTIYF. Here the CDR3 DNA reads TGTGCCAGCAGCTCCCCAGGGGCCAACTCTGGAAACACCATATATTTT.

This sequence joins TRBV5-1 and TRBJ2-3; 7 bases align to TRBD1. With 4 bases clipped from V and 2 bases from J, the junction kept 4 bases outside the gene matches. The CDR3 has 14 amino acids. Germline V gives CDR1 SGHRS, CDR2 YFSETQ. The CDR3 protein is CASSPGQITDTQYF. The CDR3 nucleotides read TGCGCCAGCAGCCCGGGACAGATCACAGATACGCAGTATTTT. Full variable domain (rest looked up from reference TRBV5-1 and TRBJ2-3): KAGVTQTPRYLIKTRGQQVTLSCSPISGHRSVSWYQQTPGQGLQFLFEYFSETQRNKGNFPGRFSGRQFSNSRSEMNVSTLELGDSALYLCASSPGQITDTQYFGPGTRLTVL.

V gene TRBV27 combines with J gene TRBJ1-4; the D is unclear. The CDR3 is 14 residues long. Trimming shortened V by 3 bases and J by 4 bases, and 9 bases separated the two germline ends. CDR1 is MNHEY, CDR2 SMNVEV, per germline (reference sequence). CDR3 bases: TGTGCCAGCAGTTTGTCAGGTGATAATGAAAAACTGTTTTTT. Translation: CASSLSGDNEKLFF.

This chain links TRBV2 with TRBJ1-1; 9 nucleotides line up with TRBD1. V shed 6 bases and J 5 bases; nucleotides not matched to a gene: 7. The CDR3 has 14 amino acids. In germline, CDR1 is SNHLY, CDR2 FYNNEI. CDR3 region: CASSGRDRATEAFF. The CDR3 nucleotides are TGTGCCAGCAGCGGACGGGACAGGGCTACTGAAGCTTTCTTT.

The chain employs TRBV7-9 and TRBJ1-4, with D possibly TRBD1 on 5 matching bases. Trimming removed 5 bases from V and 7 bases from J, with 17 bases in between. Germline loops: CDR1 SEHNR, CDR2 FQNEAQ (reference sequence). This CDR3 is built from 15 residues. CDR3 protein: CASSPRFLGGEKLFF. For the CDR3, the DNA is TGTGCCAGCAGCCCGCGTTTTTTGGGGGGTGAAAAACTGTTTTTT.

A remark on this clone: One end of the junction is discordant with germline, which a read error may explain. This sequence joins TRBV5-8 and TRBJ1-1; 8 nucleotides agree with TRBD1. The germline V gene encodes CDR1 SGHTS and CDR2 YDEGEE. The CDR3 contains 14 residues. CDR3 DNA sequence: TGTGCCAGCACCTTGGGACAGGCGTACACTGAAGCTTTCTTT. It codes for CASTLGQAYTEAFF. The whole variable domain, filled in from reference TRBV5-8 and TRBJ1-1, reads EAGVTQSPTHLIKTRGQQATLRCSPISGHTSVYWYQQALGLGLQFLLWYDEGEERNRGNFPPRFSGRQFPNYSSELNVNALELEDSALYLCASTLGQAYTEAFFGQGTRLTVV.